A selection of T cell receptor beta chains follows, all from one sample in a study of shared clonotypes between healthy human individuals. Libraries were prepared by immunoSEQ multiplex PCR; TCRdb keeps only in-frame clonotypes and omits some of them. The sample lists 800,000 to 1,200,000 clones, about four fifths seen once, with under 0.6% in the top ten. The sequenced sample consisted of memory CD4+ T cells from PBMCs. The receptor source for this set is a man younger than 35 in good health. Some clones in this sample may be carry-over from other donors' samples. Each CDR3 is given with its conserved first and last residue. The D gene is left open where the match is weak. Size values are once, few and many counts, or a class for expanded clones, and some rows have none.

. TRBJ2-3 TRBV4-2 . CASSQEKGRDTQYF TGTGCCAGCAGCCAAGAAAAGGGGCGGGATACGCAGTATTTT
. TRBJ2-7 TRBV7-8 . CASSVGLPPYEQYF TGTGCCAGCAGCGTCGGGCTTCCTCCCTACGAGCAGTACTTC
TRBD2 TRBJ2-3 TRBV4-2 . CASSRSSTAGGGDGTDTQYF TGTGCCAGCAGCCGGTCCTCTACGGCGGGAGGTGGGGATGGCACAGATACGCAGTATTTT
TRBD1 TRBJ1-2 TRBV2 . CASSEEGQGGYTF TGTGCCAGCAGTGAAGAGGGACAGGGGGGCTACACCTTC
. TRBJ2-7 TRBV6-5 . CASSSGQHPGYEQYF TGTGCCAGCAGCTCCGGACAGCATCCGGGGTACGAGCAGTACTTC
. TRBJ2-7 TRBV28 few CASSLGSTNEQYF TGTGCCAGCAGTTTAGGGTCCACCAACGAGCAGTACTTC
. TRBJ2-3 TRBV5-1 . CASSLRPSASTDTQYF TGCGCCAGCAGCTTGAGGCCTAGCGCTAGCACAGATACGCAGTATTTT
. TRBJ2-5 TRBV7-9 . CASSPGEGGTQYF TGTGCCAGCAGCCCCGGGGAGGGGGGGACCCAGTACTTC
. TRBJ1-3 TRBV6-1 . CASNRRISGNTIYF TGTGCCAGCAACAGGCGAATCTCTGGAAACACCATATATTTT
. TRBJ1-2 TRBV6-5 few CASSYSGGAFGYTF TGTGCCAGCAGTTACTCGGGGGGCGCGTTTGGCTACACCTTC
TRBD1 TRBJ2-5 TRBV5-1 . CASSLGDRGRLETQYF TGCGCCAGCAGCTTGGGGGACAGGGGAAGATTAGAGACCCAGTACTTC
TRBD1 TRBJ2-7 TRBV28 . CASSPDRAYEQYF TGTGCCAGCAGCCCAGACAGGGCCTACGAGCAGTACTTC
. TRBJ2-7 TRBV28 . CASSFLGAEQYF TGTGCCAGCAGTTTTTTGGGGGCTGAGCAGTACTTC
TRBD1 TRBJ1-3 TRBV30 once CAWSVGQVFSGNTIYF TGTGCCTGGAGTGTAGGACAGGTTTTCTCTGGAAACACCATATATTTT
. TRBJ2-7 TRBV4-1 . CASSQDKQSSYEQYF TGCGCCAGCAGCCAAGATAAACAGAGCTCCTACGAGCAGTACTTC
. TRBJ1-1 TRBV6-5 . CASSYQGGMNTEAFF TGTGCCAGCAGTTATCAGGGCGGTATGAACACTGAAGCTTTCTTT
. TRBJ1-4 TRBV4-1 once CASSPGTAATNEKLFF TGCGCCAGCAGCCCGGGGACGGCAGCAACTAATGAAAAACTGTTTTTT
. TRBJ2-7 TRBV28 . CASSLWTTSYEQYF TGTGCCAGCAGTCTATGGACAACCTCCTACGAGCAGTACTTC
TRBD2 TRBJ2-1 TRBV15 . CATRMGLAGVSEQFF TGTGCCACCAGGATGGGACTAGCGGGAGTCTCTGAGCAGTTCTTC
TRBD1 TRBJ2-6 TRBV7-9 . CASSPTGYGANVLTF TGTGCCAGCAGCCCGACAGGGTACGGGGCCAACGTCCTGACTTTC
. TRBJ2-3 TRBV5-1 . CASSLGRAGPLGGDTQYF TGCGCCAGCAGCTTGGGGCGGGCGGGACCGCTTGGTGGAGATACGCAGTATTTT
. TRBJ1-4 TRBV2 . CASNPGSRPTNEKLFF TGTGCCAGCAACCCCGGATCCCGGCCAACTAATGAAAAACTGTTTTTT
. TRBJ2-5 TRBV15 . CATSRGARGSEETQYF TGTGCCACCAGCAGAGGGGCCAGAGGTTCTGAAGAGACCCAGTACTTC
. TRBJ1-3 TRBV9 . CASSVGAAGNTIYF TGTGCCAGCAGCGTAGGCGCGGCGGGAAACACCATATATTTT
. TRBJ1-2 TRBV18 . CASSRQGYYGYTF TGTGCCAGCTCACGCCAGGGGTACTATGGCTACACCTTC
TRBD2 TRBJ2-3 TRBV6-4 once CASSERAGETDTQYF TGTGCCAGCAGTGAGAGAGCGGGAGAGACAGATACGCAGTATTTT
. TRBJ2-1 TRBV27 . CASSLADDGGGNEQFF TGTGCCAGCAGTTTAGCCGACGATGGAGGGGGCAATGAGCAGTTCTTC
TRBD2 TRBJ2-7 TRBV6-9 few CASTLSGRAYEQYF TGTGCCAGCACCCTAAGCGGGAGGGCCTACGAGCAGTACTTC
TRBD2 TRBJ2-3 TRBV27 . CASSQTSPSTDTQYF TGTGCCAGCAGCCAGACTAGCCCTAGCACAGATACGCAGTATTTT
. TRBJ1-4 TRBV5-4 . CASSFATKEKLFF TGTGCCAGCAGCTTTGCTACGAAGGAAAAACTGTTTTTT
. TRBJ2-2 TRBV5-1 once CASSPGTMNTGELFF TGCGCCAGCAGCCCCGGGACGATGAACACCGGGGAGCTGTTTTTT
. TRBJ1-2 TRBV10-1 . CASGPGRAGYTF TGCGCCAGCGGACCGGGGAGGGCTGGCTACACCTTC
. TRBJ2-7 TRBV25-1 . CASSDSFDRSSYEQYF TGTGCCAGCAGTGATTCATTCGACAGGAGCTCCTACGAGCAGTACTTC